The 18 T cell receptor beta chains below were found in one sample sequenced in a study of T cell repertoires in cytomegalovirus infection. One entry per CDR3 protein results from TCRdb running MiXCR on the reads. In the table there are around 530,000 distinct CDR3 sequences, approximately 16% of which are singletons. Source material: CD8+ T cells from PBMCs. The receptors stem from a human donor in good health (CMV status not recorded). Some clones in this sample may be carry-over from other donors' samples.

As to this clonotype: Given a much more abundant clone one base away, this may be a read error. This chain uses TRBV11-2 with TRBJ1-5; D is undetermined. V lost 6 bases to trimming and J lost 0 bases, with 9 bases between them. The V gene's germline CDR1 is SGHAT and CDR2 FQNNGV. The length of the CDR3 is 14 residues. The CDR3 region has the DNA TGTGCCAGCAGATTATGGGATAGCAATCAGCCCCAGCATTTT. Amino acid sequence: CASRLWDSNQPQHF.

Concerning this clonotype: A much larger clone is a single base away; this may be a read error. Lacking the conserved final phenylalanine or tryptophan, this CDR3 likely reflects a read error. The V and J genes are TRBV6-8 and TRBJ2-6; 7 bases agree with TRBD1. The CDR3 is 14 amino acids. Per the germline V gene, CDR1 is MNHGY and CDR2 is SAAAGT. V gave up 10 bases and J gave up 3 bases; unmatched junction bases: 6. The CDR3 is CAIATGVGANVLTL. CDR3 nucleotides: TGTGCCATCGCCACAGGGGTTGGGGCCAACGTCCTGACTTTA.

This clonotype was counted at least ten times. J is TRBJ1-5 and V is TRBV19; D uncertain. Per the germline V gene, CDR1 is LNHDA and CDR2 is SQIVND (reference sequence). The ends were cut back, 1 base at V and 0 bases at J, with 7 bases in the middle. This CDR3 has 15 amino acids. The CDR3: CASSIGASSNQPQHF. The CDR3 DNA reads TGTGCCAGTAGTATAGGAGCAAGTAGCAATCAGCCCCAGCATTTT. Full variable domain (rest looked up from reference TRBV19 and TRBJ1-5): DGGITQSPKYLFRKEGQNVTLSCEQNLNHDAMYWYRQDPGQGLRLIYYSQIVNDFQKGDIAEGYSVSREKKESFPLTVTSAQKNPTAFYLCASSIGASSNQPQHFGDGTRLSIL.

This clonotype was recorded at least ten times. V and J are TRBV7-2 and TRBJ2-1, with 11 bases lining up with TRBD2. The V and J ends lost 5 bases and 13 bases, in that order; junction bases with no gene match: 7. CDR1 SGHTA and CDR2 FQGNSA come from the germline V gene. The CDR3 is 13 residues long. CDR3: CASSPLTSGIQFF. CDR3 bases: TGTGCCAGCAGCCCCTTGACTAGCGGGATTCAGTTCTTC.

This clonotype was counted ten times or more. This chain joins TRBV6-5 and TRBJ2-1; TRBD2 matches at 9 bases. V was pared by 0 bases and J by 9 bases, with 6 bases of the junction left unmatched. The CDR3 sequence is 15 residues long. Germline V gene lookup returns CDR1 MNHEY and CDR2 SVGAGI. The chain's CDR3 is CASSYSERGASEQFF. CDR3 nucleotides: TGTGCCAGCAGTTACTCGGAGCGGGGGGCCAGTGAGCAGTTCTTC.

There are many counts of this clonotype. The V call is TRBV28, the J call TRBJ2-1; 9 bases line up with TRBD2. Germline loops: CDR1 MDHEN, CDR2 SYDVKM. The CDR3 totals 18 residues. V shed 4 bases, J shed 0 bases, and the junction held 10 bases outside the gene matches. CDR3: CASSSTHLAGYSYNEQFF. The DNA of the CDR3 is TGTGCCAGCAGTTCCACCCACCTAGCGGGGTACTCCTACAATGAGCAGTTCTTC.

In its sample, this clonotype was seen many times. The chain uses TRBV11-2 and TRBJ1-2; D gene ambiguous. The germline V and J ends were trimmed by 2 bases and 2 bases, with 12 bases remaining between them. This CDR3 comprises 15 residues. Germline CDR1 and CDR2: SGHAT and FQNNGV. CDR3 in amino acids: CASSLNRGPNYGYTF. The CDR3 DNA is TGTGCCAGCAGCTTAAATCGAGGTCCCAACTATGGCTACACCTTC.

The chain links TRBV28 to TRBJ1-2; no clear D. This CDR3 is 14 amino acids long. The germline gives CDR1 MDHEN, CDR2 SYDVKM. V lost 5 bases and J 4 bases, leaving 14 bases between the germline ends. This chain's CDR3 is CASSPDQEVYGYTF. The CDR3 DNA reads TGTGCCAGCAGTCCAGATCAAGAGGTCTATGGCTACACCTTC.

A note on this clonotype: With a much larger clone just one base away, this may be a read error. The genes are TRBV12-3 or TRBV12-4 and TRBJ2-3, with TRBD2 as a possible D gene (7 bases). This CDR3 has 16 residues. Between the trimmed V and J ends, which lost 0 bases and 5 bases, there was a span of 15 bases. The CDR3 loop reads CASSLARGAVEDTQYF. CDR3 bases: TGTGCCAGCAGTTTAGCTCGGGGGGCCGTCGAAGATACGCAGTATTTT.

This clonotype was observed a few times. The chain recombines TRBV7-3 with TRBJ2-7; a possible D gene is TRBD1 (6 bases). The CDR3 contains 13 residues. Trimming removed 3 bases at V and 5 bases at J, with 11 bases between. CDR1 is SGHTA and CDR2 is FQGTGA in the germline V gene. CDR3: CASSFQGSDEQYF. The CDR3 bases are TGTGCCAGCAGCTTCCAGGGGTCCGACGAGCAGTACTTC.

This clonotype was seen repeatedly, ten times or more. The V call is TRBV12-3 or TRBV12-4, the J call TRBJ2-7; 8 nucleotides line up with TRBD2. The CDR3 extends over 15 amino acids. J was trimmed by 3 bases and V by 3 bases; bases with no gene match: 7. The CDR3: CASSLAPGLVYEQYF. As DNA, the CDR3 is TGTGCCAGCAGTTTGGCCCCGGGACTAGTCTACGAGCAGTACTTC.

This sequence joins TRBV27 and TRBJ2-1; tentative D call: TRBD2 (6 bases). The CDR3 loop spans 16 amino acids. The ends were cut back, 3 bases at V and 3 bases at J, with 15 bases in the middle. The V gene's germline CDR1 is MNHEY and CDR2 SMNVEV (reference sequence). The CDR3 nucleotides read TGTGCCAGCAGTTTGTTCCGGGACTTTGGCTACAATGAGCAGTTCTTC. This encodes CASSLFRDFGYNEQFF.

Many counts were recorded for this clonotype. This chain joins TRBV7-2 and TRBJ2-1; D remains unclear. The length of the CDR3 is 13 residues. Germline assignment: CDR1 SGHTA and CDR2 FQGNSA. Trimming removed 4 bases at V and 6 bases at J, with 10 bases between. The CDR3 is CASSSGRANEQFF. The CDR3 nucleotides read TGTGCCAGCAGCTCCGGAAGGGCCAATGAGCAGTTCTTC.

On this clonotype: This sequence may be a read error, since a much larger clone differs from it by one base. This is likely a read error, given that the CDR3 carries no conserved phenylalanine or tryptophan at its end. This rearrangement joins TRBV28 to TRBJ2-1; D call uncertain. Per germline, CDR1 MDHEN and CDR2 SYDVKM. The CDR3 extends over 14 amino acids. Trimming left V 5 bases short and J 7 bases short, with 15 bases between. CDR3: CASSLLNSMNEQFL. CDR3 coding DNA: TGTGCCAGCAGTCTACTCAACTCTATGAATGAGCAGTTCTTA.

This clonotype was detected ten times or more. The chain recombines TRBV7-6 with TRBJ2-1; 9 bases agree with TRBD1. V gave up 5 bases and J gave up 10 bases; unmatched junction bases: 12. The V gene's germline CDR1 is SGHVS and CDR2 FNYEAQ. The CDR3 is 15 amino acids. Written as DNA, the CDR3 is TGTGCCAGCAGCGTACGCCGTGGGACAGGGTCCGAGCAGTTCTTC. The encoded protein is CASSVRRGTGSEQFF.

As to this clonotype: Mismatch with germline at one junction end may stem from a read error. This sequence joins TRBV12-3 or TRBV12-4 and TRBJ1-2; no reliable D call. The CDR3 consists of 17 residues. CDR3 nucleotides: TGTGCCAGAAGTTTATTGGCAGTGTTCAGGCAATCGAGGGGCTACACCTTC. It encodes CARSLLAVFRQSRGYTF.

The V call is TRBV12-3 or TRBV12-4, the J call TRBJ1-5; unclear D gene. This CDR3 contains 14 residues. The germline V and J ends were trimmed by 0 bases and 5 bases, with 8 bases remaining between them. Written as DNA, the CDR3 is TGTGCCAGCAGTTTAGCGGCAAGTCATCAGCCCCAGCATTTT. Residues: CASSLAASHQPQHF.

Ten or more counts support this clonotype. J is TRBJ1-1 and V is TRBV12-3 or TRBV12-4; D possibly corresponds to TRBD1 (5 bases). V was trimmed by 6 bases and J by 4 bases, leaving 9 bases between them. This CDR3 comprises 12 residues. The CDR3 bases are TGTGCCAGCAGACTAGGGGTCACTGAAGCTTTCTTT. Its protein is CASRLGVTEAFF.